This T cell receptor (beta chain) was recovered during a study of patients and donors after allogeneic stem cell transplantation. TCRdb reprocessed the RT-PCR reads with MiXCR, giving one entry per CDR3 protein. The table records about 200,000 distinct CDR3 sequences, less than 45% of them present only once. Trimming took off 0 bases at V and 0 bases at J, with 14 bases between the two ends. Germline assignment: CDR1 MNHEY and CDR2 SVGEGT. The CDR3 is 17 residues long. Sequenced material: blood, either unsorted or a sorted T cell fraction (not recorded which). The chain joins TRBV6-2 or TRBV6-3 to TRBJ1-1; D ambiguous. The origin of this receptor is a human donor who was either an allogeneic HSCT recipient or a stem cell or donor lymphocyte infusion donor (not recorded which). It is not recorded whose cells these are; they may come from a transplant donor. The DNA for the CDR3 is TGTGCCAGCAGTTACTCGATTGGGAAGGCGATGAACACTGAAGCTTTCTTT. This codes for CASSYSIGKAMNTEAFF.